This passage covers 27 T cell receptor beta chains from one sample sequenced in a study of blood T cell repertoires in COVID-19. Sequenced by immunoSEQ multiplex PCR; TCRdb stores in-frame clones only, minus some. The table records 150,000 to 200,000 clones, just over 85% of them present only once. Material: peripheral blood. The source is a man in his forties or fifties with active or convalescent COVID-19.

This chain connects TRBV6-1 to TRBJ1-4; tentatively, D is TRBD1 (6 bases). V was cut by 2 bases and J by 8 bases, with 12 bases left in between. The CDR3 has 14 residues. Germline CDR1 and CDR2: MNHNS and SASEGT. The CDR3 bases are TGTGCCAGCAGTGAAACAGGGAAGAGCGAAAAACTGTTTTTT. Translating gives CASSETGKSEKLFF.

The genes are TRBV15 and TRBJ1-5; D is unresolved. Germline-derived CDR1 and CDR2 are LNHNV and YYDKDF (reference sequence). The CDR3 runs 14 residues. Trimming removed 0 bases at V and 0 bases at J, with 3 bases between. CDR3 sequence (DNA): TGTGCCACCAGCAGAGATTATAGCAATCAGCCCCAGCATTTT. Residues: CATSRDYSNQPQHF.

This clone came up many times. V is TRBV30 and J is TRBJ2-7; D might be TRBD2 (6 bases). CDR1 is GTSNPN, CDR2 SVGIG, per germline (reference sequence). The CDR3 covers 14 residues. V lost 3 bases and J 0 bases, leaving 12 bases between the germline ends. CDR3 residues: CAWRTGVASYEQYF. DNA of the CDR3: TGTGCCTGGAGGACGGGGGTCGCCTCCTACGAGCAGTACTTC.

The V and J genes are TRBV9 and TRBJ2-1; 10 positions agree with TRBD2. The CDR3 has 14 amino acids. Germline lookup yields CDR1 SGDLS and CDR2 YYNGEE. V lost 4 bases to trimming and J lost 8 bases; unmatched junction nucleotides: 6. CDR3 residues: CASSPSGSRDEQFF. The CDR3 DNA sequence: TGTGCCAGCAGCCCTAGCGGGAGTCGGGATGAGCAGTTCTTC.

The J gene is TRBJ2-7, the V gene TRBV2; 7 bases align to TRBD2. Germline V gene lookup returns CDR1 SNHLY and CDR2 FYNNEI. This CDR3 region has 14 residues. Trimming cost V 5 bases and J 4 bases; bases outside gene matches: 8. The CDR3 here is CASSHSGTGYEQYF. The DNA for the CDR3 is TGTGCCAGCAGTCACAGCGGGACTGGTTACGAGCAGTACTTC.

The chain carries TRBV24-1 and TRBJ2-1; 8 bases are a match to TRBD2. The ends lost 3 bases at V and 4 bases at J; junction bases unmatched: 7. The CDR3 covers 16 residues. Germline values: CDR1 KGHDR, CDR2 SFDVKD. This CDR3 is CATSDATSGEYNEQFF. CDR3 bases: TGTGCCACCAGTGATGCAACTAGCGGAGAATACAATGAGCAGTTCTTC.

This chain joins TRBV11-2 and TRBJ2-3; 7 bases line up with TRBD2. CDR3 length: 15 amino acids. Germline CDR1 is SGHAT and CDR2 is FQNNGV. With 1 base clipped from V and 4 bases from J, the junction kept 5 bases outside the gene matches. In nucleotides, the CDR3 is TGTGCCAGCAGCTTAGTGGGCGCGGGGGCAGATACGCAGTATTTT. It encodes CASSLVGAGADTQYF. Full variable domain (missing parts from reference TRBV11-2 and TRBJ2-3): EAGVAQSPRYKIIEKRQSVAFWCNPISGHATLYWYQQILGQGPKLLIQFQNNGVVDDSQLPKDRFSAERLKGVDSTLKIQPAKLEDSAVYLCASSLVGAGADTQYFGPGTRLTVL.

The CDR3 here is CAWSVRHRDTEAFF. The DNA of the CDR3 is TGTGCCTGGAGTGTACGTCACAGAGACACTGAAGCTTTCTTT. The V call is TRBV30, the J call TRBJ1-1; no clear D gene. CDR3 length equals 14 residues. The germline V gene encodes CDR1 GTSNPN and CDR2 SVGIG (reference sequence). V lost 0 bases and J lost 3, with 11 bases in between.

J is TRBJ2-7 and V is TRBV24-1, with D possibly matching TRBD1 (5 bases). This CDR3 is built from 15 residues. Per the germline V gene, CDR1 is KGHDR and CDR2 is SFDVKD. Trimming took off 4 bases at V and 6 bases at J, with 18 bases between the two ends. The DNA for the CDR3 is TGTGCCACCAGTGACCCGACGGCAGGGAAGGGCGAGCAGTACTTC. Its protein product is CATSDPTAGKGEQYF.

The chain links TRBV5-5 to TRBJ1-3, with D possibly matching TRBD1 (5 bases). V was shortened by 4 bases and J by 4 bases, with 9 bases between the two germline ends. The CDR3 sequence is 13 residues long. CDR1 is SGHKS and CDR2 is YYEKEE in the germline V gene (reference sequence). The CDR3 loop reads CASSTTAGNTIYF. The CDR3 DNA sequence: TGTGCCAGCAGCACGACAGCCGGAAACACCATATATTTT.

In nucleotides, the CDR3 is TGTGCCACCAGTGGGGGAAGAGGGCGTGAGACCCAGTACTTC. It is translated as CATSGGRGRETQYF. The chain employs TRBV24-1 and TRBJ2-5, with D possibly matching TRBD2 (5 bases). The ends were cut back, 5 bases at V and 5 bases at J, with 14 bases in the middle. Germline V gives CDR1 KGHDR, CDR2 SFDVKD. The CDR3 has 14 residues.

V gene TRBV10-3 combines with J gene TRBJ1-1, with D possibly matching TRBD1 (5 bases). Germline lookup yields CDR1 ENHRY and CDR2 SYGVKD. Trimming removed 3 bases from V and 1 base from J, with 6 bases in between. The length of the CDR3 is 13 residues. The CDR3 region is CAISDTGNTEAFF. The CDR3 bases are TGTGCCATCAGTGATACAGGGAACACTGAAGCTTTCTTT.

The genes are TRBV28 and TRBJ1-1; no reliable D call. The length of the CDR3 is 14 residues. Trimming removed 6 bases at V and 1 base at J, with 12 bases between. The germline CDR1 and CDR2 sequences are MDHEN and SYDVKM. CDR3 nucleotide sequence: TGTGCCAGCAGCCCGCACTCCCCGAACACTGAAGCTTTCTTT. This sequence encodes CASSPHSPNTEAFF.

The chain employs TRBV5-1 and TRBJ1-5, with 11 bases that match TRBD1. Germline V lookup: CDR1 SGHRS, CDR2 YFSETQ. The V segment lost 0 bases and the J segment 5 bases; nucleotides outside the gene matches: 4. This CDR3 comprises 16 residues. CDR3 bases: TGCGCCAGCAGCTTGGAAGGGACAGGGGGTGATCAGCCCCAGCATTTT. This translates into CASSLEGTGGDQPQHF.

J is TRBJ2-5 and V is TRBV5-6, with a possible D match to TRBD2 (6 bases). V lost 0 bases, J lost 4 bases, and 7 bases lay in between. Germline V gene sequence: CDR1 SGHDT, CDR2 YYEEEE. CDR3 length: 13 amino acids. This CDR3 reads CASSLGAGETQYF. CDR3 sequence (DNA): TGTGCCAGCAGCTTGGGAGCGGGAGAGACCCAGTACTTC.

The CDR3 spells CASARQGALNEQFF. The DNA for the CDR3 is TGTGCTAGTGCCCGACAGGGGGCATTAAATGAGCAGTTCTTC. The chain has TRBV12-5 and TRBJ2-1; 10 nucleotides agree with TRBD1. CDR3 length: 14 amino acids. The V and J ends lost 7 bases and 7 bases, in that order; junction bases with no gene match: 7. CDR1 and CDR2 (germline): LGHNT, FRNRAP. Based on the CDR3 plus reference TRBV12-5 and TRBJ2-1, the full variable domain is DARVTQTPRHKVTEMGQEVTMRCQPILGHNTVFWYRQTMMQGLELLAYFRNRAPLDDSGMPKDRFSAEMPDATLATLKIQPSEPRDSAVYFCASARQGALNEQFFGPGTRLTVL.

This chain joins TRBV6-1 and TRBJ1-3; 9 positions match TRBD1. The CDR3 is made up of 17 amino acids. Trimming cost V 2 bases and J 1 base; bases outside gene matches: 6. The germline V gene encodes CDR1 MNHNS and CDR2 SASEGT. CDR3 loop: CASSEFGTGFSGNTIYF. The CDR3 DNA follows: TGTGCCAGCAGTGAATTCGGGACAGGGTTTTCTGGAAACACCATATATTTT.

This clone was observed a handful of times. J is TRBJ2-1 and V is TRBV10-1, with TRBD1 identical over 7 bases. The CDR3 loop spans 14 amino acids. V lost 4 bases and J lost 2; bases outside the gene matches: 2. Germline V gene sequence: CDR1 WNHNN, CDR2 SYGVQD (reference sequence). As DNA, the CDR3 is TGCGCCAGCAGTGGGGACAGCACCTACAATGAGCAGTTCTTC. Its translation: CASSGDSTYNEQFF.

This chain joins TRBV2 and TRBJ1-1; D may be TRBD1 (6 bases). Germline V gives CDR1 SNHLY, CDR2 FYNNEI. The length of the CDR3 is 16 residues. Trimming pared 8 bases from V and 1 base from J, leaving 20 bases between. CDR3 sequence: CASVGQGSGWNTEAFF. CDR3 sequence (DNA): TGTGCCAGCGTTGGGCAGGGGAGTGGCTGGAACACTGAAGCTTTCTTT.

V usage is TRBV5-1 and J usage is TRBJ1-1; 9 bases align to TRBD1. Germline lookup yields CDR1 SGHRS and CDR2 YFSETQ. The CDR3 extends over 15 amino acids. J gave up 8 bases and V 4 bases, and 12 bases lay outside the gene matches. CDR3 residues: CASSPGRGQGEEAFF. The CDR3 DNA reads TGCGCCAGCAGCCCTGGAAGGGGACAGGGAGAGGAAGCTTTCTTT.

This rearrangement joins TRBV11-2 to TRBJ2-7, with a weak D call TRBD1 (6 bases). The CDR3 has 15 residues. The V gene lost 5 bases and the J gene lost 2 bases, with 16 bases spanning the gap. Per the germline V gene, CDR1 is SGHAT and CDR2 is FQNNGV. CDR3 bases: TGTGCCAGCAGCAAAGGACAGCTATTGACCTACGAGCAGTACTTC. It encodes CASSKGQLLTYEQYF.

Only a few counts were recorded for this clone. DNA of the CDR3: TGTGCCAGCAGCGTGTCCGGGAACGACTATGGCTACACCTTC. Its translation is CASSVSGNDYGYTF. The gene calls are TRBV9 and TRBJ1-2; the D is unclear. The CDR3 consists of 14 residues. From germline, CDR1 is SGDLS and CDR2 YYNGEE. Deletions cut 2 bases from V and 3 bases from J, with 11 bases between.

The chain recombines TRBV3-1 (or the pseudogene TRBV3-2) with TRBJ2-1; no clear D. This CDR3 spans 13 amino acids. V lost 0 bases and J 8 bases, leaving 8 bases between the germline ends. Germline loops: CDR1 LGHDT, CDR2 YNNKEL (reference sequence). The DNA of the CDR3 is TGTGCCAGCAGCCAAGACGCGGAATATGAGCAGTTCTTC. Translating gives CASSQDAEYEQFF.

The chain joins TRBV24-1 to TRBJ2-2, with 8 bases aligning to TRBD2. This CDR3 has 16 amino acids. Germline CDR1 is KGHDR and CDR2 is SFDVKD. The trim removed 4 bases at V and 2 bases at J, leaving 5 bases unmatched. The CDR3 DNA reads as TGTGCCACCAGTGAACGCGGGGGGCTTAACACCGGGGAGCTGTTTTTT. Translation gives CATSERGGLNTGELFF.

The rearrangement joins TRBV28 to TRBJ2-1, with 8 bases lining up with TRBD1. Germline CDR1 reads MDHEN; CDR2 reads SYDVKM. The CDR3 contains 15 residues. The J segment lost 2 bases and the V segment lost 3 bases, leaving 3 bases of the junction unmatched. The CDR3 region has the DNA TGTGCCAGCAGTTTGCGGGACAGGCCCTACAATGAGCAGTTCTTC. It encodes CASSLRDRPYNEQFF.

This rearrangement joins TRBV2 to TRBJ2-7; the match to TRBD2 covers 9 bases. V lost 1 base and J lost 6; bases outside the gene matches: 10. Looked up from germline, CDR1 is SNHLY and CDR2 is FYNNEI. This CDR3 region has 16 residues. CDR3 protein: CASSEVVSGSSSEQYF. DNA of the CDR3: TGTGCCAGCAGTGAAGTGGTTAGCGGGAGCTCTAGCGAGCAGTACTTC.

The chain links TRBV28 to TRBJ2-5; 11 bases map to TRBD2. Per germline, CDR1 MDHEN and CDR2 SYDVKM. V was clipped by 2 bases and J by 5 bases; unmatched bases: 7. The CDR3 runs 16 residues. CDR3 coding DNA: TGTGCCAGCAGTTTACACGATAGCGGGGGGGGTGAGACCCAGTACTTC. Residues: CASSLHDSGGGETQYF.